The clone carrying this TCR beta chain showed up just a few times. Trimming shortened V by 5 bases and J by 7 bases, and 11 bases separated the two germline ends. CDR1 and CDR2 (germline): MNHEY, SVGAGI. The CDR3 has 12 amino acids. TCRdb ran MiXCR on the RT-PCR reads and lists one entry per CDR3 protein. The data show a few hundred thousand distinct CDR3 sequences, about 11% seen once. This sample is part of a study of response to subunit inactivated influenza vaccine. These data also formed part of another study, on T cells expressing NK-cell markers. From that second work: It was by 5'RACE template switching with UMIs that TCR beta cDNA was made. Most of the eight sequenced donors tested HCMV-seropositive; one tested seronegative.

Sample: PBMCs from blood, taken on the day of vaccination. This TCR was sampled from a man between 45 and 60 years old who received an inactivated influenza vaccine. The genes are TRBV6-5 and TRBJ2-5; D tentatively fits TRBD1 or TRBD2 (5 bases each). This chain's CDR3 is CASSGAEGTQYF. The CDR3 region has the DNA TGTGCCAGCAGTGGGGCCGAGGGGACCCAGTACTTC.